These 17 T cell receptor beta chains were all obtained from the same sample, sequenced in a study of cytotoxic CD8 clonotypes in ibrutinib-treated CLL. Sequenced by immunoSEQ multiplex PCR; TCRdb stores in-frame clones only, minus some. The repertoire holds roughly 150,000 clones, with roughly 84% as singletons. The specimen comprised PBMCs, sampled at disease progression, from a patient treated with ibrutinib. These receptors were obtained from a human donor with chronic lymphocytic leukemia.

The rearrangement uses TRBV19 and TRBJ2-2; D is ambiguous. This CDR3 has 12 amino acids. Trimming left V 7 bases short and J 6 bases short, with 9 bases between. Per germline, CDR1 LNHDA and CDR2 SQIVND (reference sequence). CDR3: CASTFSPGELFF. CDR3 bases: TGTGCCAGTACTTTTTCCCCCGGGGAGCTGTTTTTT.

The rearrangement uses TRBV5-1 and TRBJ2-7; D uncertain. V lost 4 bases and J 2 bases, leaving 7 bases between the germline ends. The V gene's germline CDR1 is SGHRS and CDR2 YFSETQ. This CDR3 has 12 residues. The CDR3 DNA reads TGCGCCAGCAGCCTTTATCCCTACGAGCAGTACTTC. This translates into CASSLYPYEQYF.

The V call is TRBV27, the J call TRBJ2-7, with 7 bases identical to TRBD1. CDR3 size: 14 residues. The V and J ends lost 5 bases and 4 bases, in that order; junction bases with no gene match: 8. The germline V gene has CDR1 MNHEY and CDR2 SMNVEV (reference sequence). The CDR3 sequence is CASSPNRQGYEQYF. The CDR3 DNA reads TGTGCCAGCAGTCCGAACAGACAGGGTTACGAGCAGTACTTC.

The rearrangement uses TRBV9 and TRBJ2-2; D not resolved. CDR3 length: 12 residues. Germline CDR1 reads SGDLS; CDR2 reads YYNGEE. V shed 4 bases and J shed 6 bases, with 7 bases lying between them. CDR3 in DNA: TGTGCCAGCAGCCCTTGGTCCGGGGAGCTGTTTTTT. It encodes CASSPWSGELFF.

The chain recombines TRBV11-3 with TRBJ1-1; a weak D match, TRBD1 (5 bases). The CDR3 has 14 residues. V dropped 3 bases and J dropped 2 bases, with 10 bases sitting between them. The V gene's germline CDR1 is SGHNT and CDR2 YENEEA. Here the CDR3 reads CASSFRDLNTEAFF. The CDR3 coding sequence is TGTGCCAGCAGCTTCAGGGACCTAAACACTGAAGCTTTCTTT. The full variable domain, with the rest looked up from reference TRBV11-3 and TRBJ1-1, is EAGVVQSPRYKIIEKKQPVAFWCNPISGHNTLYWYLQNLGQGPELLIRYENEEAVDDSQLPKDRFSAERLKGVDSTLKIQPAELGDSAVYLCASSFRDLNTEAFFGQGTRLTVV.

The rearrangement uses TRBV9 and TRBJ1-2; the D gene is possibly TRBD1 (5 bases). This CDR3 spans 14 amino acids. V dropped 0 bases and J dropped 4 bases, with 10 bases sitting between them. Germline V gene lookup returns CDR1 SGDLS and CDR2 YYNGEE. CDR3 residues: CASSVGAGFYGYTF. In nucleotides, the CDR3 is TGTGCCAGCAGCGTAGGGGCAGGGTTCTATGGCTACACCTTC.

V usage is TRBV2 and J usage is TRBJ2-7; D remains ambiguous. The CDR3 loop spans 9 amino acids. From germline, CDR1 is SNHLY and CDR2 FYNNEI. The V gene lost 7 bases and the J gene lost 5 bases, with 3 bases spanning the gap. CDR3 protein: CASTHEQYF. The CDR3 DNA sequence: TGTGCCAGCACCCACGAGCAGTACTTC.

The sample holds one count of this clone. This chain joins TRBV6-5 and TRBJ1-1, with TRBD1 matching 11 bases. The CDR3 totals 16 residues. Germline trimming cut 0 bases from V and 4 bases from J; bases unmatched to any gene: 4. Germline assignment: CDR1 MNHEY and CDR2 SVGAGI. CDR3 sequence reads: CASSYSLGTGGTEAFF. Written as DNA, the CDR3 is TGTGCCAGCAGTTACTCCTTAGGGACAGGGGGCACTGAAGCTTTCTTT.

The rearrangement links TRBV5-1 to TRBJ2-7, with 10 bases identical to TRBD2. Germline V gene data show CDR1 as SGHRS and CDR2 as YFSETQ. This CDR3 comprises 16 residues. The V gene end was trimmed by 0 bases and the J gene end by 0 bases; junction bases not matched to a gene: 3. The CDR3 spells CASSLVLAGDSYEQYF. For the CDR3, the DNA is TGCGCCAGCAGCTTGGTCCTAGCGGGAGACTCCTACGAGCAGTACTTC.

The CDR3 spells CASSEIETQYF. CDR3 DNA: TGTGCCAGCAGTGAAATTGAGACCCAGTACTTC. The rearrangement uses TRBV2 and TRBJ2-5; no clear D. The germline CDR1 and CDR2 sequences are SNHLY and FYNNEI. The CDR3 has 11 amino acids. V was pared by 2 bases and J by 5 bases, with 3 bases between.

The genes are TRBV4-2 and TRBJ2-7; the match to TRBD2 covers 11 bases. The CDR3 spans 14 residues. CDR1 is LGHNA and CDR2 is YNFKEQ in the germline V gene. With 1 base clipped from V and 6 bases from J, the junction kept 2 bases outside the gene matches. DNA for the CDR3: TGTGCCAGCAGCCAAGCCCTAGCGGGAGGCGAGCAGTACTTC. Residues: CASSQALAGGEQYF.

This chain joins TRBV5-6 and TRBJ2-2; 13 bases fit TRBD2. The CDR3 spans 18 residues. The ends lost 5 bases at V and 4 bases at J; junction bases unmatched: 11. CDR1 SGHDT and CDR2 YYEEEE come from the germline V gene. The CDR3 coding sequence is TGTGCCAGCAGGGGACTACGGACTAGCGGGGGATTCACCGGGGAGCTGTTTTTT. The encoded protein is CASRGLRTSGGFTGELFF.

V is TRBV9 and J is TRBJ1-2, with 8 bases matching TRBD1. Germline V gene data show CDR1 as SGDLS and CDR2 as YYNGEE. With V trimmed by 4 bases and J by 0 bases, 14 bases remained unmatched. The CDR3 is 18 residues long. CDR3: CASSLQGAKGGSNYGYTF. CDR3 coding DNA: TGTGCCAGCAGCCTCCAGGGGGCCAAAGGGGGCTCTAACTATGGCTACACCTTC.

This clone was seen a few times. CDR3 sequence: CSVARGTGANEQFF. The CDR3 DNA sequence: TGCAGCGTGGCGAGAGGGACAGGGGCCAATGAGCAGTTCTTC. V is TRBV29-1 and J is TRBJ2-1; TRBD1 matches 10 bases. V shed 6 bases, J shed 6 bases, and the junction held 8 bases outside the gene matches. Looked up from germline, CDR1 is SQVTM and CDR2 is ANQGSEA. The CDR3 loop spans 14 amino acids.

The chain couples TRBV12-5 to TRBJ2-5; TRBD1 is a possible D gene (5 bases). The germline gives CDR1 LGHNT, CDR2 FRNRAP. V was clipped by 2 bases and J by 9 bases, with 13 bases between them. The CDR3 covers 13 residues. Here the CDR3 DNA reads TGTGCTAGTGGTTTGTTTGCCTGGGGCTCCCAGTACTTC. Translated, it gives CASGLFAWGSQYF.

This chain joins TRBV6-5 and TRBJ2-2, with unresolved D. With 2 bases removed from V and 3 bases from J, the gap between germline ends came to 7 bases. The germline V gene encodes CDR1 MNHEY and CDR2 SVGAGI. The CDR3 extends over 14 amino acids. CDR3 bases: TGTGCCAGCAGTTACAACGTTCACACCGGGGAGCTGTTTTTT. This translates into CASSYNVHTGELFF.

This clone was seen once. The chain has TRBV28 and TRBJ2-5; 8 nucleotides align to TRBD1. The germline CDR1 and CDR2 sequences are MDHEN and SYDVKM. The CDR3 is 14 amino acids. Losses at the gene ends were 1 base for V and 5 bases for J; bases not matched to a gene: 3. The CDR3 is CASSLSGGWETQYF. The CDR3 coding sequence is TGTGCCAGCAGTTTATCAGGGGGCTGGGAGACCCAGTACTTC. The entire variable domain, with the rest obtained from reference TRBV28 and TRBJ2-5, is as follows: DVKVTQSSRYLVKRTGEKVFLECVQDMDHENMFWYRQDPGLGLRLIYFSYDVKMKEKGDIPEGYSVSREKKERFSLILESASTNQTSMYLCASSLSGGWETQYFGPGTRLLVL.